This TCR beta chain was retrieved from a study of T cells after yellow fever vaccination. Study context: Researchers used SMART-Seq v4 Ultra Low Input to prepare fractions that had low cell numbers.

Study-wide results and caveats: Reappearance after the booster was observed for most primary-vaccination clones (roughly 97% CD4, about 90% CD8). The secondary response was weaker, and its peak arrived faster, on day 5 versus 15.

TCRdb used MiXCR to reprocess the 5' RACE reads, holding one entry per CDR3 protein. This sample has 500,000 to 550,000 distinct CDR3 sequences, with 21% found just once. This clonotype was counted only a few times. As yet, its antigen is unknown. The germline V gene encodes CDR1 DFQATT and CDR2 SNEGSKA (reference sequence). V lost 6 bases to trimming and J lost 5 bases; unmatched junction nucleotides: 10. The CDR3 consists of 14 residues. The sequenced sample was PBMCs, obtained approximately 22 days after the first yellow fever vaccination. This TCR came from a man younger than 35 who received the YFV17D yellow fever vaccine. V usage is TRBV20-1 and J usage is TRBJ1-5; 7 bases are shared with TRBD1. The CDR3 loop reads CSAAVGQADQPQHF. The CDR3 nucleotides are TGCAGTGCCGCCGTCGGACAGGCCGATCAGCCCCAGCATTTT.